The clone carrying this T cell receptor beta chain was counted at least ten times. Per the study methods: Scientists estimated how many nucleated cells there were by amplifying reference gene primers. The method was immunoSEQ multiplex PCR; TCRdb's version includes in-frame clones alone and lacks a portion of them. The V and J calls and the clone size are those of that table, but D and trimming were determined from the DNA. The sample contains about 68,000 clones, 65% to 90% of which appear only once. CDR1 MNHNY and CDR2 SVGAGI come from the germline V gene (reference sequence). The CDR3 consists of 14 residues. With V trimmed by 6 bases and J by 2 bases, 3 bases remained unmatched. The sample is drawn from a study of blood T cell repertoires in COVID-19. Background on the study: The samples span acute and convalescent COVID-19 from the United States, Italy and Spain. From T cells, B-cell-depleted T cells, or PBMCs came the material, which was cDNA or gDNA.

The receptor comes from a man in his fifties with acute or convalescent COVID-19. The chain couples TRBV6-6 to TRBJ1-5, with 8 positions matching TRBD1. The sample taken for sequencing was peripheral blood. In DNA, the CDR3 is TGTGCCAGCAGCGGGGGACAGGGCAATCAGCCCCAGCATTTT. It encodes CASSGGQGNQPQHF.